Below, 18 T cell receptor beta chains from the same sample are listed, as sequenced in a study of shared clonotypes between healthy human individuals. TCRdb's table, derived via immunoSEQ multiplex PCR, lists solely in-frame clones and lacks some. The sample lists hundreds of thousands of clones; more than 70% were seen once. Sequencing was performed on PBMCs. The receptor source for this set is a woman aged 40 to 49 in good health. Some clones in this sample may be carry-over from other donors' samples.

Comments on this clone: This sample also contains other DNA sequences that code for the same CDR3. This sequence joins TRBV27 and TRBJ2-3; D may be TRBD2 (5 bases). Germline CDR1 reads MNHEY; CDR2 reads SMNVEV (reference sequence). Trimming took 2 bases from V and 3 from J, leaving 6 bases between them. The CDR3 is 13 residues long. CDR3 loop: CASSLGSTDTQYF. DNA of the CDR3: TGTGCCAGCAGTTTAGGGAGTACAGATACGCAGTATTTT.

V usage is TRBV28 and J usage is TRBJ1-2, with a weak D call TRBD1 (6 bases). Germline V lookup: CDR1 MDHEN, CDR2 SYDVKM. V dropped 6 bases and J dropped 13 bases, with 18 bases sitting between them. The CDR3 has 12 residues. CDR3 DNA: TGTGCCAGCAGAGGTTCGGAGTCAGGGGCCACCTTC. It specifies CASRGSESGATF.

Details on this clone: Given a much more abundant clone one base away, this may be a read error. The CDR3 sequence: CASSLGSDTQYF. The DNA of the CDR3 is TGTGCCAGCAGCCTCGGGTCAGATACGCAGTATTTT. The J gene is TRBJ2-3, the V gene TRBV13, with D unresolved. This CDR3 contains 12 residues. V lost 5 bases and J 4 bases, leaving 7 bases between the germline ends. Germline V CDR1 and CDR2: PRHDT, FYEKMQ (reference sequence).

The chain recombines TRBV18 with TRBJ2-5; 9 bases line up with TRBD1. Gene TRBJ2-7 matches the end of the DNA better, so the J call may be wrong. The CDR3 runs 14 residues. The germline gives CDR1 KGHSH, CDR2 LQKENI. CDR3 coding DNA: TGTGCCAGCTCACCGCCGGGACAGGGCTACGAGCAGTACTTC. Its translation: CASSPPGQGYEQYF.

This clone turned up a few times. The chain joins TRBV6-4 to TRBJ2-3; D uncertain. In germline, CDR1 is MRHNA, CDR2 SNTAGT. CDR3 length: 14 amino acids. V lost 2 bases, J lost 2 bases, and 8 bases lay in between. CDR3 residues: CASSDGSDTDTQYF. In DNA, the CDR3 is TGTGCCAGCAGTGACGGCAGCGACACAGATACGCAGTATTTT.

This clone has a single count. CDR3 residues: CASKWGLGGTSREQYF. CDR3 DNA sequence: TGTGCCAGCAAGTGGGGCCTAGGGGGAACTTCAAGGGAGCAGTACTTC. The rearrangement links TRBV2 to TRBJ2-7; a weak D match, TRBD1 (6 bases). The CDR3 runs 16 residues. Germline-derived CDR1 and CDR2 are SNHLY and FYNNEI. V lost 7 bases and J 7 bases, leaving 26 bases between the germline ends.

This chain links TRBV11-2 with TRBJ2-7; no reliable D call. V lost 3 bases, J lost 1 base, and 10 bases lay in between. The CDR3 loop spans 14 amino acids. Germline-derived CDR1 and CDR2 are SGHAT and FQNNGV. CDR3 sequence reads: CASSFFTDSYEQYF. For the CDR3, the DNA is TGTGCCAGCAGCTTTTTCACGGATTCCTACGAGCAGTACTTC.

This chain uses TRBV7-3 with TRBJ2-1; 9 bases are shared with TRBD1. Trimming at V came to 5 bases and at J to 15 bases, leaving 8 bases not matched to a gene. The CDR3 loop spans 12 amino acids. Germline CDR1 is SGHTA and CDR2 is FQGTGA. CDR3 sequence: CASSPGQGYGFF. In DNA form, the CDR3 reads TGTGCCAGCAGCCCGGGACAGGGCTATGGGTTCTTC.

The J gene is TRBJ2-7, the V gene TRBV30; D not resolved. From germline, CDR1 is GTSNPN and CDR2 SVGIG (reference sequence). Trimming stripped 2 bases from V and 5 bases from J, with 19 bases between. The CDR3 sequence is 15 residues long. The CDR3 DNA reads TGTGCCTGGAGTCCGGCCACACCTGTGGGGAACGAGCAGTACTTC. It encodes CAWSPATPVGNEQYF.

The J gene is TRBJ2-1, the V gene TRBV19; no definite D call. This CDR3 region has 13 residues. Germline assignment: CDR1 LNHDA and CDR2 SQIVND (reference sequence). Trimming removed 5 bases at V and 5 bases at J, with 10 bases between. The CDR3 region has the DNA TGTGCCAGTAGTCCCCCTGCGAACAATGAGCAGTTCTTC. Residues: CASSPPANNEQFF. The full variable domain, its missing parts supplied by reference TRBV19 and TRBJ2-1, is DGGITQSPKYLFRKEGQNVTLSCEQNLNHDAMYWYRQDPGQGLRLIYYSQIVNDFQKGDIAEGYSVSREKKESFPLTVTSAQKNPTAFYLCASSPPANNEQFFGPGTRLTVL.

The chain couples TRBV28 to TRBJ1-5, with TRBD1 as a possible D gene (6 bases). CDR3 size: 16 residues. V dropped 2 bases and J dropped 6 bases, with 17 bases sitting between them. Germline V lookup: CDR1 MDHEN, CDR2 SYDVKM. CDR3 bases: TGTGCCAGCAGTTTAGAGGCAGCAGGGGTTAGTCAGCCCCAGCATTTT. Amino acid sequence: CASSLEAAGVSQPQHF. The whole variable domain, filled in from reference TRBV28 and TRBJ1-5, reads DVKVTQSSRYLVKRTGEKVFLECVQDMDHENMFWYRQDPGLGLRLIYFSYDVKMKEKGDIPEGYSVSREKKERFSLILESASTNQTSMYLCASSLEAAGVSQPQHFGDGTRLSIL.

The CDR3: CASSFMRETQYF. In DNA, the CDR3 is TGTGCCAGCAGCTTCATGCGAGAGACCCAGTACTTC. The chain joins TRBV11-2 to TRBJ2-5, with D unclear. Between the trimmed V and J ends, which lost 3 bases and 4 bases, there was a span of 6 bases. Germline CDR1 reads SGHAT; CDR2 reads FQNNGV. This CDR3 has 12 residues.

The chain joins TRBV5-1 to TRBJ2-7; 11 bases align to TRBD1. The germline V gene encodes CDR1 SGHRS and CDR2 YFSETQ. Unmatched junction bases numbered 4, after V lost 4 bases and J lost 7 bases. This CDR3 spans 13 amino acids. This CDR3 reads CASSTDRGLEQYF. The CDR3, as DNA: TGCGCCAGCAGCACGGACAGGGGGCTTGAGCAGTACTTC.

The V gene is TRBV5-1, the J gene TRBJ2-7, with D tentatively TRBD2 (6 bases). CDR3 size: 14 residues. Trimming removed 3 bases from V and 3 bases from J, with 13 bases in between. CDR1 and CDR2 from the germline V gene are SGHRS and YFSETQ. This CDR3 reads CASSSGGGIYEQYF. DNA of the CDR3: TGCGCCAGCAGCTCGGGTGGCGGGATCTACGAGCAGTACTTC.

Remarks on this clone: This likely reflects a read error, since a far larger clone is one base away. Other DNA sequences from this sample encode an identical CDR3 as well. V is TRBV2 and J is TRBJ1-5, with TRBD1 matching 7 bases. The CDR3 is 15 residues long. Germline CDR1 reads SNHLY; CDR2 reads FYNNEI. The J segment lost 6 bases and the V segment lost 3 bases, leaving 8 bases of the junction unmatched. Written as DNA, the CDR3 is TGTGCCAGCAGTGAGAGTAGGGGGCTGTTTCAGCCCCAGCATTTT. Its protein is CASSESRGLFQPQHF.

The CDR3 bases are TGCGCCAGCAGCCCAGACCCCCGCTTAGCAGATACGCAGTATTTT. Translating gives CASSPDPRLADTQYF. This chain connects TRBV5-1 to TRBJ2-3; D not resolved. CDR1 is SGHRS, CDR2 YFSETQ, per germline. Trimming shortened V by 4 bases and J by 4 bases, and 16 bases separated the two germline ends. This CDR3 is 15 amino acids long. Using reference TRBV5-1 and TRBJ2-3 for the parts outside the CDR3, the full variable domain is KAGVTQTPRYLIKTRGQQVTLSCSPISGHRSVSWYQQTPGQGLQFLFEYFSETQRNKGNFPGRFSGRQFSNSRSEMNVSTLELGDSALYLCASSPDPRLADTQYFGPGTRLTVL.

The gene calls are TRBV5-1 and TRBJ1-1; D is perhaps TRBD1 (5 bases). This CDR3 has 13 amino acids. V was pared by 5 bases and J by 0 bases, with 8 bases between. The germline CDR1 and CDR2 sequences are SGHRS and YFSETQ. The CDR3 spells CASSRGMNTEAFF. The CDR3 DNA is TGCGCCAGCAGTCGGGGCATGAACACTGAAGCTTTCTTT. Full variable domain (remainder filled in from reference TRBV5-1 and TRBJ1-1): KAGVTQTPRYLIKTRGQQVTLSCSPISGHRSVSWYQQTPGQGLQFLFEYFSETQRNKGNFPGRFSGRQFSNSRSEMNVSTLELGDSALYLCASSRGMNTEAFFGQGTRLTVV.

The chain carries TRBV10-2 and TRBJ2-1, with TRBD2 as a possible D gene (5 bases). Trimming pared 4 bases from V and 0 bases from J, leaving 13 bases between. CDR1 is WSHSY, CDR2 SAAADI, per germline. CDR3 size: 16 residues. CDR3 protein: CASSARLGSSYNEQFF. The CDR3, as DNA: TGCGCCAGCAGTGCTCGGCTAGGGAGCTCCTACAATGAGCAGTTCTTC.